This T cell receptor (beta chain) was captured in a study of blood T cell repertoires in COVID-19 (dated by TCRdb to 2018 to 2020). As for the study more broadly: Collaborator samples came from the United States, Italy and Spain and covered acute and convalescent phases of COVID-19. The repertoires were released in a freely available public database intended as a resource for research on the immune response to SARS-CoV-2. HLA class I and class II types, where available, came from metadata supplied by the sample provider rather than from assay-based typing. Sample metadata almost always included a de-identified subject ID, COVID-19 status, age in years and sex. Subjects who had been exposed to COVID-19, were actively infected with it, or had recovered from it provided the deeply sampled blood TCRbeta repertoires that made up the dataset. Samples were obtained from the ongoing ImmuneRACE study (first 160 participants) and from 1,200 or so subjects provided by 6 global collaborators. The prospective study material was composed of cDNA or gDNA derived from T cells, B-cell-depleted T cells, or PBMCs. The full study reports these points: How much clinical and demographic metadata was included differed by source and by participant, and the metadata was provided uncurated.

One collaborating source in Seattle enrolled patients while the patients were actively infected and followed the patients over time throughout the course of disease. Whole blood was collected in K2EDTA tubes by collaborating institutions according to the institutions' own protocols. For TCRbeta analysis, collaborator samples were shipped as frozen whole blood, as isolated PBMCs, or as DNA extracted from either sample type. This clone has a single count. The clone's antigen remains unknown. Nothing much larger sits one base from this clone, and base qualities are not available. TCRbeta CDR3 regions were amplified from genomic DNA using the immunoSEQ Assay, a bias-controlled multiplex PCR. Under the source paper's analysis protocol: Nucleated cell counts per sample were estimated from amplification of reference gene primers within the assay. To quantify the absolute abundance of each unique TCRbeta CDR3 rearrangement, sequence reads were collapsed and filtered. Productive Simpson clonality was computed per sample as the square root of Simpson's diversity index over productive rearrangements. Sourced from immuneACCESS, this table was stored by TCRdb with only in-frame sequences that have V and J called. A share of the clones is absent; for the studies checked, an unresolved V gene accounts for under half, and the remainder has no known explanation. D and trimming were read from the DNA, whereas the V and J calls and clone size are those reported in that table. A total of more than 85,000 clones appear in this sample, 85% to 90% of them only once. The ten biggest clones cover about 1.9% of the sample.

As encoded in the germline V gene (reference sequence), CDR1 is LNHNV while CDR2 is YYDKDF. V loses 0 bases of germline sequence and J loses 3 bases, and the interval between the two ends is 9 bases. Counted from cysteine to phenylalanine, this CDR3 has 14 amino acids. CDR3 DNA is the only sequence kept; it has 42 bases, read in frame from the first base. This clonotype was obtained from a man aged 45-65 years with COVID-19, enrolled during active disease. Sequencing was done on a sample of peripheral blood. The chain is assembled from TRBV15 and TRBJ2-7, with the D gene call left open. CDR3 loop: CATSRDGELYEQYF. The nucleotides read TGTGCCACCAGCAGAGACGGAGAACTCTACGAGCAGTACTTC. The full variable domain, with segments outside the CDR3 supplied by the reference TRBV15 and TRBJ2-7 proteins, appears as DAMVIQNPRYQVTQFGKPVTLSCSQTLNHNVMYWYQQKSSQAPKLLFHYYDKDFNNEADTPDNFQSRRPNTSFCFLDIRSPGLGDTAMYLCATSRDGELYEQYFGPGTRLTVT.